Below, 14 T cell receptor beta chains from the same sample are listed, as sequenced in a study of identical twins. TCRdb analysed the 5' RACE reads with MiXCR anew, one entry per CDR3 protein. The sample carries about 520,000 distinct CDR3 sequences, approximately 22% recorded once. The data were also submitted as part of a second study, on T cells expressing NK-cell markers.

The specimen sequenced was CD4+ T cells sorted from blood. Receptors originate from a woman under 30 in good health.

Worth noting for this clonotype: The junction differs from germline at one of its ends, possibly a read error. The CDR3 loop is CASSYGPKQHF. The CDR3 DNA reads as TGTGCCAGCAGTTACGGCCCAAAGCAGCACTTC. The J gene is TRBJ2-7, the V gene TRBV6-5; no definite D call. The CDR3 runs 11 residues. CDR1 MNHEY and CDR2 SVGAGI come from the germline V gene.

The chain couples TRBV5-1 to TRBJ1-2; D gene unclear. The CDR3 covers 15 residues. Germline CDR1 and CDR2: SGHRS and YFSETQ. Trimming cost V 2 bases and J 0 bases, with 11 bases left between them. The CDR3 nucleotides read TGCGCCAGCAGCTTTGTTCCCGGGACTAACTATGGCTACACCTTC. Protein: CASSFVPGTNYGYTF. The full variable domain, in which reference TRBV5-1 and TRBJ1-2 provide the parts outside the CDR3, is KAGVTQTPRYLIKTRGQQVTLSCSPISGHRSVSWYQQTPGQGLQFLFEYFSETQRNKGNFPGRFSGRQFSNSRSEMNVSTLELGDSALYLCASSFVPGTNYGYTFGSGTRLTVV.

This clonotype was detected a few times. The J gene is TRBJ2-7, the V gene TRBV29-1; maybe TRBD2 (5 bases). The V gene's germline CDR1 is SQVTM and CDR2 ANQGSEA. The CDR3 covers 11 residues. V lost 4 bases and J lost 9, with 13 bases in between. In DNA, the CDR3 is TGCAGCGTTGCAGGAGCGGTGGGGCAGTACTTC. Its translation: CSVAGAVGQYF.

This clonotype has more than one count but fewer than ten. This sequence joins TRBV4-2 and TRBJ1-2, with unresolved D. This CDR3 region has 14 residues. The V end was cut by 3 bases, the J end by 4 bases, with 12 bases between. Germline loops: CDR1 LGHNA, CDR2 YNFKEQ. In DNA, the CDR3 is TGTGCCAGCAGCCAGGGAGACTGGGGCTATGGCTACACCTTC. This translates into CASSQGDWGYGYTF.

This rearrangement joins TRBV20-1 to TRBJ2-5, with 7 nucleotides matching TRBD2. Trimming took 7 bases from V and 1 from J; bases not matched to a gene: 6. Germline CDR1 reads DFQATT; CDR2 reads SNEGSKA (reference sequence). CDR3 length: 13 amino acids. The CDR3 DNA follows: TGCAGTGTTGGGGGGAGGGGCCAAGAGACCCAGTACTTC. Translating it yields CSVGGRGQETQYF.

The chain couples TRBV7-9 to TRBJ1-2, with D possibly TRBD1 on 5 matching bases. V was shortened by 5 bases and J by 4 bases, with 5 bases between the two germline ends. Germline V CDR1 and CDR2: SEHNR, FQNEAQ (reference sequence). This CDR3 region has 11 residues. The CDR3 here is CASSGAYGYTF. CDR3 in DNA: TGTGCCAGCAGCGGGGCCTATGGCTACACCTTC.

The J gene is TRBJ2-3, the V gene TRBV5-1; D may be TRBD1 (5 bases). The CDR3 runs to 17 residues. CDR1 is SGHRS and CDR2 is YFSETQ in the germline V gene. V dropped 0 bases and J dropped 3 bases, with 17 bases sitting between them. The CDR3 sequence is CASSLGQRLSGTDTQYF. CDR3 bases: TGCGCCAGCAGCTTGGGACAGCGACTGTCAGGGACAGATACGCAGTATTTT.

There are a few counts of this clonotype. The chain combines TRBV2 with TRBJ2-5; D assignment may be TRBD1 or TRBD2 (5 bases each). The CDR3 runs to 13 residues. With 4 bases removed from V and 5 bases from J, the gap between germline ends came to 11 bases. CDR1 is SNHLY, CDR2 FYNNEI, per germline. DNA for the CDR3: TGTGCCAGCAGTGGGGACCCGGAGGAGACCCAGTACTTC. This gives the protein CASSGDPEETQYF.

This clonotype was seen a few times. V and J are TRBV5-1 and TRBJ2-3; D is uncertain. There are 15 residues in the CDR3. Germline V gene lookup returns CDR1 SGHRS and CDR2 YFSETQ. V lost 0 bases to trimming and J lost 1 base, with 9 bases between them. CDR3 bases: TGCGCCAGCAGCTTGGTCGGCGGAGGCACAGATACGCAGTATTTT. Its protein product is CASSLVGGGTDTQYF.

This clonotype appeared a few times. The chain links TRBV20-1 to TRBJ2-5; the D is unclear. Trimming removed 5 bases from V and 2 bases from J, with 12 bases in between. The germline gives CDR1 DFQATT, CDR2 SNEGSKA (reference sequence). The CDR3 loop spans 13 amino acids. The CDR3 sequence is CSAGGPAQETQYF. The CDR3 DNA reads as TGCAGTGCTGGTGGTCCCGCACAAGAGACCCAGTACTTC.

This chain connects TRBV11-2 to TRBJ1-6; tentatively, D is TRBD1 (5 bases). The CDR3 sequence is 13 residues long. Between the trimmed V and J ends, which lost 0 bases and 8 bases, there was a span of 5 bases. Germline V gene sequence: CDR1 SGHAT, CDR2 FQNNGV. CDR3 bases: TGTGCCAGCAGCTTAGAAGGGGATTCACCCCTCCACTTT. Amino acids: CASSLEGDSPLHF.

This chain joins TRBV7-2 and TRBJ1-2, with a weak D call TRBD1 (6 bases). Germline CDR1 and CDR2: SGHTA and FQGNSA. Trimming pared 6 bases from V and 4 bases from J, leaving 15 bases between. The CDR3 is 14 residues long. The CDR3 sequence: CASSSNRVGYGYTF. CDR3 sequence (DNA): TGTGCCAGCAGTTCGAACAGGGTTGGCTATGGCTACACCTTC.

The chain has TRBV6-1 and TRBJ2-3; TRBD2 matches at 10 bases. In germline, CDR1 is MNHNS, CDR2 SASEGT. This CDR3 contains 15 residues. The junction had 6 bases not matched to a gene; V was cut back by 6 bases and J by 3 bases. The CDR3, as DNA: TGTGCCAGCAGCCGCGGGACTAGCGCAACAGATACGCAGTATTTT. As protein: CASSRGTSATDTQYF.

This clonotype was detected a few times. The chain carries TRBV6-5 and TRBJ1-2; D might be TRBD1 (6 bases). There are 14 residues in the CDR3. Germline loops: CDR1 MNHEY, CDR2 SVGAGI. V was shortened by 6 bases and J by 4 bases, with 15 bases between the two germline ends. CDR3 in DNA: TGTGCCAGCAGCCGAGCAGGGGAAGCCTATGGCTACACCTTC. Its translation is CASSRAGEAYGYTF.